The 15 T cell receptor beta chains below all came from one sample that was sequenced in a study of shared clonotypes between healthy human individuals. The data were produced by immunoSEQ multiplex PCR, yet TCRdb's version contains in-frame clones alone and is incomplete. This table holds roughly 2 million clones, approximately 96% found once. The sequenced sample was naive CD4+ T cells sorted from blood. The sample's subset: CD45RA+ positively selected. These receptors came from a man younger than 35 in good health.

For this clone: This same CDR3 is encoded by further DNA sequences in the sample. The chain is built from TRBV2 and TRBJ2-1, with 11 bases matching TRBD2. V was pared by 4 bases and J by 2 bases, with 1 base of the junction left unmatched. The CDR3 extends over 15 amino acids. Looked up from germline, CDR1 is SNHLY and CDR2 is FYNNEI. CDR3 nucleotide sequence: TGTGCCAGCAGTGTACTAGCGGGAGCCTACAATGAGCAGTTCTTC. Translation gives CASSVLAGAYNEQFF.

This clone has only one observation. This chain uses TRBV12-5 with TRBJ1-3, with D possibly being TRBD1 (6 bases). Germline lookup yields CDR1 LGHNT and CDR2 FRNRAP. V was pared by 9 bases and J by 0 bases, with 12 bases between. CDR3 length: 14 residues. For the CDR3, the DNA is TGTGCTAGCCGTAAAGGGGGCTCTGGAAACACCATATATTTT. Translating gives CASRKGGSGNTIYF.

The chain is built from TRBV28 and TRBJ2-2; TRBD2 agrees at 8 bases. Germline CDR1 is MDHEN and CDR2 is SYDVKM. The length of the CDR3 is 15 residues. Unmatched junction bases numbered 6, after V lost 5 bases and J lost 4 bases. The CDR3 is CASSPGLDFTGELFF. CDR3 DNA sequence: TGTGCCAGCAGTCCGGGACTAGACTTCACCGGGGAGCTGTTTTTT.

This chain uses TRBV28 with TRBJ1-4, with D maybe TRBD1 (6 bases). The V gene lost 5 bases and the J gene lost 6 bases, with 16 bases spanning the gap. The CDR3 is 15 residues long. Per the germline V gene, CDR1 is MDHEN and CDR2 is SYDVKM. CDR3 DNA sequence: TGTGCCAGCAGTCCCGGGGGGTCAGGGGATGAAAAACTGTTTTTT. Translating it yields CASSPGGSGDEKLFF.

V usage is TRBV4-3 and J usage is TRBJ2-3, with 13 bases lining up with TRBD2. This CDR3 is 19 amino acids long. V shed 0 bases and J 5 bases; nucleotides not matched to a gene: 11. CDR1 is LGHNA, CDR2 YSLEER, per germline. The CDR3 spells CASSQDPPGLAGRLDTQYF. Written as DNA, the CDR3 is TGCGCCAGCAGCCAAGATCCGCCGGGACTAGCGGGGAGACTAGATACGCAGTATTTT.

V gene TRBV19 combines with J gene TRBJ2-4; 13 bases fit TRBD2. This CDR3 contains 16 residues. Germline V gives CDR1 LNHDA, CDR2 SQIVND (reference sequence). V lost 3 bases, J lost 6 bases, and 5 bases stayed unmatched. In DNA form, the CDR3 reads TGTGCCAGTAGTATGGGACTAGCGGGAAGGGTAAACATTCAGTACTTC. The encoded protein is CASSMGLAGRVNIQYF.

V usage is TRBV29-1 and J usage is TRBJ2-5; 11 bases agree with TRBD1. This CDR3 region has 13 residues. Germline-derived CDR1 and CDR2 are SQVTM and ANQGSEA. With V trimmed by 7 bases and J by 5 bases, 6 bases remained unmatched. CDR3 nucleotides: TGCAGCGCGGACAGGGGGCGCGGGGAGACCCAGTACTTC. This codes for CSADRGRGETQYF.

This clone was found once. The CDR3 region has the DNA TGTGCCAGCAGTGAGGCCTATAGCAATCAGCCCCAGCATTTT. Translating gives CASSEAYSNQPQHF. V and J are TRBV2 and TRBJ1-5; the D is unclear. Germline values: CDR1 SNHLY, CDR2 FYNNEI. V was pared by 3 bases and J by 0 bases, with 6 bases between. The CDR3 consists of 14 residues.

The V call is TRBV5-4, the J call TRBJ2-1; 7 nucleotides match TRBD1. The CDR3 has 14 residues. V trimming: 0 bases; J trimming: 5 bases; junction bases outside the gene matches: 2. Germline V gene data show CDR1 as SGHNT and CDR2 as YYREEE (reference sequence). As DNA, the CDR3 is TGTGCCAGCAGCTTGGAGGGGGCCCACAATGAGCAGTTCTTC. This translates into CASSLEGAHNEQFF.

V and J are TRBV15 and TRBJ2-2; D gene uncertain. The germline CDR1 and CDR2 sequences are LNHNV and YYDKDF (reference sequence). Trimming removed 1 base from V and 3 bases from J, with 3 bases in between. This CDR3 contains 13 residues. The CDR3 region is CATSRGYTGELFF. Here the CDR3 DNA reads TGTGCCACCAGCAGAGGGTACACCGGGGAGCTGTTTTTT.

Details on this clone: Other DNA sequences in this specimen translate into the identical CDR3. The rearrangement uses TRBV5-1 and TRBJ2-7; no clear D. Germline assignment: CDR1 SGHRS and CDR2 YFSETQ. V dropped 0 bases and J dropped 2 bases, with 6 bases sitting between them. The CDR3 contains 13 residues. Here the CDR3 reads CASSLGPAYEQYF. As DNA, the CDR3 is TGCGCCAGCAGCTTGGGCCCGGCCTACGAGCAGTACTTC.

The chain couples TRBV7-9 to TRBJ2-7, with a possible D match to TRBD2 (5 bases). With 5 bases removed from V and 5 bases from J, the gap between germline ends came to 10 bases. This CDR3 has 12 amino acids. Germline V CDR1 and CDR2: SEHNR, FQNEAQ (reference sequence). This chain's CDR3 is CASSTELDEQYF. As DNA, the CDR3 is TGTGCCAGCAGCACCGAACTAGACGAGCAGTACTTC.

This CDR3 reads CASSFPGSSSGANVLTF. As DNA, the CDR3 is TGTGCCAGCAGCTTCCCAGGGTCCAGCTCTGGGGCCAACGTCCTGACTTTC. The chain couples TRBV11-2 to TRBJ2-6, with D perhaps matching TRBD1 (5 bases). Trimming shortened V by 3 bases and J by 0 bases, and 12 bases separated the two germline ends. The germline V gene encodes CDR1 SGHAT and CDR2 FQNNGV. There are 17 residues in the CDR3. The full variable domain, in which reference TRBV11-2 and TRBJ2-6 provide the parts outside the CDR3, is EAGVAQSPRYKIIEKRQSVAFWCNPISGHATLYWYQQILGQGPKLLIQFQNNGVVDDSQLPKDRFSAERLKGVDSTLKIQPAKLEDSAVYLCASSFPGSSSGANVLTFGAGSRLTVL.

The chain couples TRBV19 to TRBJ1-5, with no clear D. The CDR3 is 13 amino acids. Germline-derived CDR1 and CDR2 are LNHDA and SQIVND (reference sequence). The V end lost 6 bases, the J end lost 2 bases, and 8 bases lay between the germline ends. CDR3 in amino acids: CASSPKGNQPQHF. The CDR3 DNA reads TGTGCCAGTAGCCCAAAAGGCAATCAGCCCCAGCATTTT.

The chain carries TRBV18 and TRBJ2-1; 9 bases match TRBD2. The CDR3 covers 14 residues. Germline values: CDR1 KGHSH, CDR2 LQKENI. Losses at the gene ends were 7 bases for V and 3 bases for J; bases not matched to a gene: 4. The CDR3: CASFAGGIYNEQFF. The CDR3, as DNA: TGTGCCAGCTTCGCGGGAGGGATCTACAATGAGCAGTTCTTC.